The clone carrying this TCR beta chain turned up a few times. No antigen is known for it. TCRdb redid the calling of the 5' RACE reads with MiXCR, one entry per CDR3 protein. The top ten hold 3% of the sample, which has approximately 590,000 distinct CDR3 sequences, 9% to 10% seen once. Healthy Caucasian donors formed the entire cohort. The source of the sample is a study of identical twins. The ends were cut back, 6 bases at V and 1 base at J, with 6 bases in the middle. Germline-derived CDR1 and CDR2 are ENHRY and SYGVKD. This CDR3 contains 12 residues. Broader study findings: Models predicted too little out-of-frame TCR alpha sharing in monozygotic twins. Findings came from cross-sectional statistics, without long-term follow-up of donors. Within beta out-of-frame sequences, the excess sharing observed between twins was weaker.

The sample also formed part of further work on yellow fever vaccine responses in identical twins.

The source of this sequence is a woman between 18 and 30 years old in good health. Sequenced sample: PBMCs. V gene TRBV10-3 combines with J gene TRBJ1-2; D gene unclear. CDR3 in amino acids: CAISMDNYGYTF. CDR3 nucleotide sequence: TGTGCCATCAGCATGGATAACTATGGCTACACCTTC.